This TCR beta chain was recovered during a study of CD8 T cells in Susac syndrome. CDR3 size: 12 residues. Trimming cost V 6 bases and J 12 bases; bases outside gene matches: 10. Random hexamers were used to reverse transcribe about 0.5 to 1 ug of RNA. TCRdb independently ran MiXCR on the immunoSEQ multiplex PCR reads; one entry per CDR3 protein. The sample records approximately 270,000 distinct CDR3 sequences, 80% to 95% being singletons. This clonotype was obtained from a human donor with multiple sclerosis. The source material was CD4+ T cells from PBMCs. The chain has TRBV12-3 or TRBV12-4 and TRBJ1-1, with 7 bases fitting TRBD1. The CDR3 reads CASSPPQGKTFF. For the CDR3, the DNA is TGTGCCAGCAGCCCGCCACAGGGGAAGACTTTCTTT.